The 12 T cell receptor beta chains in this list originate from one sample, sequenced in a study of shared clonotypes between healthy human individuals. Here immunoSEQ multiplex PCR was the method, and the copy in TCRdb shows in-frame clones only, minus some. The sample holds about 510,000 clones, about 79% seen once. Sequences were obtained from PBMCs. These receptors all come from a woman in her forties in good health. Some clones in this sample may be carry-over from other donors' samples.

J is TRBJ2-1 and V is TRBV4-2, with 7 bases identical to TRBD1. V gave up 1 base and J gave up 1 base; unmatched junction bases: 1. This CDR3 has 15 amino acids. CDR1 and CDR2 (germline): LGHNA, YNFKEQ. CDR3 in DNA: TGTGCCAGCAGCCAAGGACAGGGATCCTACAATGAGCAGTTCTTC. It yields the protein CASSQGQGSYNEQFF.

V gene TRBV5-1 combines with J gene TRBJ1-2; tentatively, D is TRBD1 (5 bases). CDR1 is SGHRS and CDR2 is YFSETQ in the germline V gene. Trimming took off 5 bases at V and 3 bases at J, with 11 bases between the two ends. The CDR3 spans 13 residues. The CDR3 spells CASRPGTHYGYTF. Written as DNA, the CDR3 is TGCGCCAGCAGGCCGGGGACGCACTATGGCTACACCTTC.

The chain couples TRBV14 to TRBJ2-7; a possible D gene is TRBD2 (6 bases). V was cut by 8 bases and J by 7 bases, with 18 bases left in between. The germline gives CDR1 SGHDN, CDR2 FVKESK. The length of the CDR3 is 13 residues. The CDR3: CASSLRGGGEQYF. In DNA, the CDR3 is TGTGCCAGCTCGTTAAGGGGAGGAGGGGAGCAGTACTTC.

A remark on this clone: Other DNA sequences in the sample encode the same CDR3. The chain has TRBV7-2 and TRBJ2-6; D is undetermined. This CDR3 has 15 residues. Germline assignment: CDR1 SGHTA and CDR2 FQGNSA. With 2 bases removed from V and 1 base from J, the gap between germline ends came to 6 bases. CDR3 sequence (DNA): TGTGCCAGCAGCTTATTAGGGTCTGGGGCCAACGTCCTGACTTTC. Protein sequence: CASSLLGSGANVLTF.

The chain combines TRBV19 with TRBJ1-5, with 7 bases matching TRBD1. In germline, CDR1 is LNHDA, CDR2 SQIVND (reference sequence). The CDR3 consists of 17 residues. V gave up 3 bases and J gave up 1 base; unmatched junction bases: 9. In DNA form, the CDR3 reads TGTGCCAGTAGTATTTTAGGAGCGGGACAGAGCAATCAGCCCCAGCATTTT. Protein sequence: CASSILGAGQSNQPQHF.

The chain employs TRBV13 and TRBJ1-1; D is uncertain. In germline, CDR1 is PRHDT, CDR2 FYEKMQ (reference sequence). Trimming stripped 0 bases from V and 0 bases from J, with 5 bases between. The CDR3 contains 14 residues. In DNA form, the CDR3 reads TGTGCCAGCAGCTTAGGCTTCATGAACACTGAAGCTTTCTTT. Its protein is CASSLGFMNTEAFF.

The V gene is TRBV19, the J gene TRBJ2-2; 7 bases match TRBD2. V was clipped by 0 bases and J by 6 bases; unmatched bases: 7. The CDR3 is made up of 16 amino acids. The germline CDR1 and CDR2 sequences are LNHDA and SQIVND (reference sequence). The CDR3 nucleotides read TGTGCCAGTAGTATAGATCTAGCGGTCGGGCCCGGGGAGCTGTTTTTT. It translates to CASSIDLAVGPGELFF.

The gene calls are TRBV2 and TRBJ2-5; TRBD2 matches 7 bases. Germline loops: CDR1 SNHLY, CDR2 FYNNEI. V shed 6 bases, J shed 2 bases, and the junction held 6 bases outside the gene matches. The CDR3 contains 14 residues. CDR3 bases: TGTGCCAGCAGCTGGGGGGGGGATCAAGAGACCCAGTACTTC. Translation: CASSWGGDQETQYF. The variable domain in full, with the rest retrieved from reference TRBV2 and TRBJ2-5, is EPEVTQTPSHQVTQMGQEVILRCVPISNHLYFYWYRQILGQKVEFLVSFYNNEISEKSEIFDDQFSVERPDGSNFTLKIRSTKLEDSAMYFCASSWGGDQETQYFGPGTRLLVL.

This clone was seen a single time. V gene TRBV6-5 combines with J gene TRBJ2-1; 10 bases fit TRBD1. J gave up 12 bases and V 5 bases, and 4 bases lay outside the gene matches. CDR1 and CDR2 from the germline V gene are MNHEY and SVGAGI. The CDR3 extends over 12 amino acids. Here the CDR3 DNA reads TGTGCCAGCAGTCCGACAGGGGGCAGGCAGTTCTTC. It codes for CASSPTGGRQFF.

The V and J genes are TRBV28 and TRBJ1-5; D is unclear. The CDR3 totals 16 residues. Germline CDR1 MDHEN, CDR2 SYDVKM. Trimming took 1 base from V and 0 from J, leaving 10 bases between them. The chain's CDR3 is CASSLFRSLSNQPQHF. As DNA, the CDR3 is TGTGCCAGCAGTTTATTCCGGAGCCTTAGCAATCAGCCCCAGCATTTT. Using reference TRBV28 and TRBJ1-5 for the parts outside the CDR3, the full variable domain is DVKVTQSSRYLVKRTGEKVFLECVQDMDHENMFWYRQDPGLGLRLIYFSYDVKMKEKGDIPEGYSVSREKKERFSLILESASTNQTSMYLCASSLFRSLSNQPQHFGDGTRLSIL.

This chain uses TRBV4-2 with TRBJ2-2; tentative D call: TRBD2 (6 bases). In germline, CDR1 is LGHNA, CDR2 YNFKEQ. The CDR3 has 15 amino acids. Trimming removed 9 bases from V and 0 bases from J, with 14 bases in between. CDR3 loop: CASQGGGTNTGELFF. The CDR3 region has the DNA TGTGCCAGTCAAGGCGGAGGGACGAACACCGGGGAGCTGTTTTTT.

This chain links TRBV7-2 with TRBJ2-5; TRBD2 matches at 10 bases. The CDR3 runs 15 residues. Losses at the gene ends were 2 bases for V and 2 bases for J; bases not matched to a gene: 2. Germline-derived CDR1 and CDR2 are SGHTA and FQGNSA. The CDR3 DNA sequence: TGTGCCAGCAGCTTACTAGCGGGAGAGCAAGAGACCCAGTACTTC. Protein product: CASSLLAGEQETQYF.